This entry lists 18 T cell receptor beta chains sequenced from one sample in a study of blood T cell repertoires in COVID-19. Data came from immunoSEQ multiplex PCR; TCRdb stores just in-frame clones and leaves some out. Among roughly 54,000 clones listed, roughly 83% were seen once. What was sequenced was peripheral blood. Every receptor here comes from a woman aged 60-75 years with acute or convalescent COVID-19.

This chain links TRBV3-1 (or the pseudogene TRBV3-2) with TRBJ1-3; D is uncertain. The germline CDR1 and CDR2 sequences are LGHDT and YNNKEL (reference sequence). Trimming pared 4 bases from V and 0 bases from J, leaving 7 bases between. The CDR3 consists of 14 residues. The CDR3 DNA reads TGTGCCAGCAGCCGCAGAAACTCTGGAAACACCATATATTTT. Its protein is CASSRRNSGNTIYF.

This clone was observed a handful of times. The chain recombines TRBV16 with TRBJ2-1; D may be TRBD2 (5 bases). Germline assignment: CDR1 KGHSY and CDR2 FQNENV. Trimming pared 2 bases from V and 5 bases from J, leaving 10 bases between. The CDR3 covers 14 residues. CDR3 amino acids: CASSQPSRDNEQFF. The CDR3 DNA reads TGTGCCAGCAGCCAACCTAGCCGAGACAATGAGCAGTTCTTC.

The chain joins TRBV3-1 (or the pseudogene TRBV3-2) to TRBJ2-6; D uncertain. Trimming shortened V by 6 bases and J by 4 bases, and 10 bases separated the two germline ends. There are 14 residues in the CDR3. Germline V gives CDR1 LGHDT, CDR2 YNNKEL (reference sequence). The CDR3 sequence is CASRYNSGANVLTF. CDR3 bases: TGTGCCAGCAGGTACAATTCCGGGGCCAACGTCCTGACTTTC.

The CDR3 protein is CASSPQTGAAGELFF. CDR3 nucleotide sequence: TGTGCCAGCAGTCCCCAGACAGGGGCGGCCGGGGAGCTGTTTTTT. This chain links TRBV27 with TRBJ2-2; 8 bases agree with TRBD1. In germline, CDR1 is MNHEY, CDR2 SMNVEV (reference sequence). This CDR3 spans 15 amino acids. V was clipped by 5 bases and J by 6 bases; unmatched bases: 8.

The genes are TRBV24-1 and TRBJ2-5; 8 bases map to TRBD2. Trimming cost V 5 bases and J 4 bases; bases outside gene matches: 14. The CDR3 is 17 residues long. Germline V gene data show CDR1 as KGHDR and CDR2 as SFDVKD. CDR3 residues: CATSVWGAGDSAETQYF. In nucleotides, the CDR3 is TGTGCCACCAGTGTATGGGGAGCGGGAGACTCGGCAGAGACCCAGTACTTC.

The sample holds one count of this clone. The chain is built from TRBV11-2 and TRBJ2-1, with D tentatively TRBD2 (6 bases). Germline V lookup: CDR1 SGHAT, CDR2 FQNNGV. This CDR3 region has 15 residues. Trimming removed 5 bases at V and 8 bases at J, with 19 bases between. CDR3 loop: CASSPRDLGSDEQFF. CDR3 nucleotides: TGTGCCAGCAGCCCCCGGGACTTAGGATCAGATGAGCAGTTCTTC.

The chain links TRBV7-8 to TRBJ2-7; D might be TRBD1 (6 bases). Germline V gene lookup returns CDR1 SGHVS and CDR2 FQNEAQ. The CDR3 sequence is 15 residues long. V was trimmed by 5 bases and J by 5 bases, leaving 19 bases between them. The CDR3 DNA sequence: TGTGCCAGCAGCCCCGACAGGCTGAGGAGAAACGAGCAGTACTTC. This translates into CASSPDRLRRNEQYF.

This clone was counted only a few times. The chain has TRBV5-1 and TRBJ1-2; 10 bases match TRBD1. The trim removed 0 bases at V and 8 bases at J, leaving 7 bases unmatched. Germline CDR1 SGHRS, CDR2 YFSETQ. The CDR3 consists of 15 residues. The CDR3 sequence: CASSLAATGGGGYTF. Written as DNA, the CDR3 is TGCGCCAGCAGCTTGGCCGCGACAGGGGGCGGCGGCTACACCTTC.

The rearrangement links TRBV12-5 to TRBJ1-1, with 9 positions matching TRBD1. The CDR3 sequence is 14 residues long. Per germline, CDR1 LGHNT and CDR2 FRNRAP. With 5 bases clipped from V and 5 bases from J, the junction kept 6 bases outside the gene matches. CDR3 nucleotide sequence: TGTGCTAGTGGTCTTGGACAGGGGAGAACTGAAGCTTTCTTT. Its translation is CASGLGQGRTEAFF.

The chain carries TRBV19 and TRBJ1-4; 8 bases align to TRBD1. The germline CDR1 and CDR2 sequences are LNHDA and SQIVND (reference sequence). The CDR3 covers 14 residues. After removal of 8 bases from V and 7 bases from J, the junction contained 9 bases not matched to a gene. The CDR3 sequence is CASSPDRDREKLFF. DNA for the CDR3: TGTGCCAGTTCACCGGACAGGGATCGTGAAAAACTGTTTTTT.

This chain uses TRBV5-6 with TRBJ1-2; 7 nucleotides match TRBD1. Germline CDR1 reads SGHDT; CDR2 reads YYEEEE. The junction had 3 bases not matched to a gene; V was cut back by 4 bases and J by 3 bases. The CDR3 has 13 residues. The DNA for the CDR3 is TGTGCCAGCAGCCCTGACAGGGACTATGGCTACACCTTC. Its protein is CASSPDRDYGYTF.

The chain joins TRBV6-1 to TRBJ1-2, with 7 bases fitting TRBD1. V gave up 8 bases and J gave up 5 bases; unmatched junction bases: 14. Germline lookup yields CDR1 MNHNS and CDR2 SASEGT. This CDR3 has 15 residues. CDR3 loop: CASARDSTFLYGYTF. The CDR3 nucleotides are TGTGCCAGCGCCCGGGACAGCACTTTCCTATATGGCTACACCTTC.

The chain links TRBV5-1 to TRBJ2-7; the match to TRBD2 covers 8 bases. The CDR3 extends over 15 amino acids. Trimming at V came to 2 bases and at J to 7 bases, leaving 11 bases not matched to a gene. Germline CDR1 reads SGHRS; CDR2 reads YFSETQ. The CDR3 bases are TGCGCCAGCAGCTTTGGACGCCCGGGGGGGTCTGAGCAGTACTTC. Its protein product is CASSFGRPGGSEQYF.

This chain uses TRBV3-1 (or the pseudogene TRBV3-2) with TRBJ2-3; TRBD2 might be the D (5 bases). The V end was cut by 5 bases, the J end by 8 bases, with 8 bases between. The CDR3 length is 11 residues. Per germline, CDR1 LGHDT and CDR2 YNNKEL (reference sequence). CDR3 in amino acids: CASSLRGTQYF. The CDR3 nucleotides are TGTGCCAGCAGCTTACGGGGTACGCAGTATTTT.

This chain joins TRBV2 and TRBJ1-4, with unresolved D. Deletions cut 4 bases from V and 7 bases from J, with 13 bases between. The CDR3 is 14 amino acids. The germline gives CDR1 SNHLY, CDR2 FYNNEI. The CDR3 sequence is CASSGEGLAEKLFF. CDR3 sequence (DNA): TGTGCCAGCAGTGGGGAGGGCTTGGCTGAAAAACTGTTTTTT. Looking up the rest from reference TRBV2 and TRBJ1-4 gives the full variable domain: EPEVTQTPSHQVTQMGQEVILRCVPISNHLYFYWYRQILGQKVEFLVSFYNNEISEKSEIFDDQFSVERPDGSNFTLKIRSTKLEDSAMYFCASSGEGLAEKLFFGSGTQLSVL.

The V gene is TRBV7-8, the J gene TRBJ1-3; maybe TRBD1 (6 bases). Per the germline V gene, CDR1 is SGHVS and CDR2 is FQNEAQ. This CDR3 spans 17 amino acids. Trimming left V 5 bases short and J 1 base short, with 18 bases between. In nucleotides, the CDR3 is TGTGCCAGCAGCCCTCAACTCCGGACAGAATCTGGAAACACCATATATTTT. As protein: CASSPQLRTESGNTIYF. Using reference TRBV7-8 and TRBJ1-3 for the parts outside the CDR3, the full variable domain is GAGVSQSPRYKVAKRGQDVALRCDPISGHVSLFWYQQALGQGPEFLTYFQNEAQLDKSGLPSDRFFAERPEGSVSTLKIQRTQQEDSAVYLCASSPQLRTESGNTIYFGEGSWLTVV.

The gene calls are TRBV7-9 and TRBJ2-7; 9 bases agree with TRBD1. The CDR3 consists of 15 residues. Germline trimming cut 0 bases from V and 3 bases from J; bases unmatched to any gene: 3. Per the germline V gene, CDR1 is SEHNR and CDR2 is FQNEAQ (reference sequence). The CDR3 DNA reads as TGTGCCAGCAGCTTAGCGCTGGGACAGGGCTACGAGCAGTACTTC. Translating it yields CASSLALGQGYEQYF. The full variable domain, with the rest looked up from reference TRBV7-9 and TRBJ2-7, is DTGVSQNPRHKITKRGQNVTFRCDPISEHNRLYWYRQTLGQGPEFLTYFQNEAQLEKSRLLSDRFSAERPKGSFSTLEIQRTEQGDSAMYLCASSLALGQGYEQYFGPGTRLTVT.

V is TRBV19 and J is TRBJ1-5; D ambiguous. The V end was cut by 5 bases, the J end by 1 base, with 9 bases between. The CDR3 is 14 amino acids. CDR1 and CDR2 (germline): LNHDA, SQIVND (reference sequence). The CDR3: CASSVRLSNQPQHF. Written as DNA, the CDR3 is TGTGCCAGTAGTGTCAGACTCAGCAATCAGCCCCAGCATTTT.